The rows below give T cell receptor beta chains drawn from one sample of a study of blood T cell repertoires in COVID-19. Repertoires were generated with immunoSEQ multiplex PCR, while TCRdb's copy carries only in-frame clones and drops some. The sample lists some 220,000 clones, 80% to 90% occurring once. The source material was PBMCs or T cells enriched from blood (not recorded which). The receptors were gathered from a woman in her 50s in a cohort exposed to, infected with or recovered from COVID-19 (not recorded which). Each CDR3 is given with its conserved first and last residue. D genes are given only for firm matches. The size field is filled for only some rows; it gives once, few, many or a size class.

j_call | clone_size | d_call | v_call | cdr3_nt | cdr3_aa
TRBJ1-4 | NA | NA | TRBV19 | TGTGCCAGTAGTATTACAGGGAACCCAACTAATGAAAAACTGTTTTTT | CASSITGNPTNEKLFF
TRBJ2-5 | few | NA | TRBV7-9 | TGTGCCAGCAGCAGAAGACAAATTACCCAAGAGACCCAGTACTTC | CASSRRQITQETQYF
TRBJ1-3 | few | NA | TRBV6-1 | TGTGCCAGCAGTGAAAGGGGCAGGTCTGGAAACACCATATATTTT | CASSERGRSGNTIYF
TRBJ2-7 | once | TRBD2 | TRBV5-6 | TGTGCCAGCAGCCGCGGGACTACCGCTTCCTACGAGCAGTACTTC | CASSRGTTASYEQYF
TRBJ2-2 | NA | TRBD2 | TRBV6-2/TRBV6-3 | TGTGCCAGCAGCCCTGGGAGCGGGGGGTTCACCGGGGAGCTGTTTTTT | CASSPGSGGFTGELFF
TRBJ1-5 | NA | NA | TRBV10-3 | TGTGCCATCAGTGCAAGCGGGGGGGGCAATCAGCCCCAGCATTTT | CAISASGGGNQPQHF
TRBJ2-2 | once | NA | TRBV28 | TGTGCCAGCAGTCGGGACAAAGTCAACACCGGGGAGCTGTTTTTT | CASSRDKVNTGELFF
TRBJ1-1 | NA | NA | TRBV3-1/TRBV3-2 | TGTGCCAGCAGCTTCTCAGGGGCCGCTGAAGCTTTCTTT | CASSFSGAAEAFF
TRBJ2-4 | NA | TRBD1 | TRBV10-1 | TGCGCCGAACATCTCGAGACAGGGGAACTGGACTTAGCCAAAAACATTCAGTACTTC | CAEHLETGELDLAKNIQYF
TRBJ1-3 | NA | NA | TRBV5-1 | TGCGCCAGCAGCTTGGCAGGGCCGAGCTCTGGAAACACCATATATTTT | CASSLAGPSSGNTIYF
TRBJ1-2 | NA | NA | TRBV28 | TGTGCCAGCAGTTTTGACAATTCACCCTATGGCTACACCTTC | CASSFDNSPYGYTF
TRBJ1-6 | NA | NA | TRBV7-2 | TGTGCCAGCAGCTTAACCAGGGGCGGGAGGAGCTCCTATAATTCACCCCTCCACTTT | CASSLTRGGRSSYNSPLHF
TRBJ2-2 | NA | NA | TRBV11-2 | TGTGCCAGCAGCCGACGGAGGGGTGACACCGGGGAGCTGTTTTTT | CASSRRRGDTGELFF
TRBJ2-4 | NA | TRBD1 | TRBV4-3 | TGCGCCAGCAGCCATCGACAGGGGGGAAACATTCAGTACTTC | CASSHRQGGNIQYF
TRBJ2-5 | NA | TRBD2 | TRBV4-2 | TGTGCCAGCAGCCTCCCCGGGACTAGCGGGCGGGAGACCCAGTACTTC | CASSLPGTSGRETQYF
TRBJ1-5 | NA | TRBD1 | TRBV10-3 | TGTGCCATCGGGACAGGGGGCACGGGCAATCAGCCCCAGCATTTT | CAIGTGGTGNQPQHF
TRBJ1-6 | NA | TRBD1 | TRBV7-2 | TGTGCCAGCAGCTTAATACAGGGGAGAGGGTCACCCCTCCACTTT | CASSLIQGRGSPLHF
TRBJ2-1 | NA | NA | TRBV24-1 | TGTGCCACCAGTGATGCCAGGTACAATGAGCAGTTCTTC | CATSDARYNEQFF
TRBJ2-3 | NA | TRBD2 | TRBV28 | TGTGCCAGCACCTTAAGCGGGGGGTGGCCTTTTAGCACAGATACGCAGTATTTT | CASTLSGGWPFSTDTQYF
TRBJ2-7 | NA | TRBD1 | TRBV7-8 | TGTGCCAGCAGCTTCCCAAGTGGCAGGGGGTCCTACGAGCAGTACTTC | CASSFPSGRGSYEQYF
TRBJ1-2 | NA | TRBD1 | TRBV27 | TGTGCCAGCAGGACCCGGACAGGGCGGCGGGGCTACACCTTC | CASRTRTGRRGYTF
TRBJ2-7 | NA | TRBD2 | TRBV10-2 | TGCGCCAGCAGCAGATCTAGCGGGACCCCCTACGAGCAGTACTTC | CASSRSSGTPYEQYF
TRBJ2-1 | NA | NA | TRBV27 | TGTGCCAGCACCTCGCGACTAAGGATGGGCAATGAGCAGTTCTTC | CASTSRLRMGNEQFF
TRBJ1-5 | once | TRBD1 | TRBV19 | TGTGCCAGTAGTACCACAGGGGGCTGGAGCAATCAGCCCCAGCATTTT | CASSTTGGWSNQPQHF
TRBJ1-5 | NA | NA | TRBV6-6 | TGTGCCAGCAGCCGAGACATGAGCAATCAGCCCCAGCATTTT | CASSRDMSNQPQHF
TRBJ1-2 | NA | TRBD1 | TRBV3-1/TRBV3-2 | TGTGCCAGCAGCCCAGGGTGGGGACAGGGGTCTGGCTACACCTTC | CASSPGWGQGSGYTF
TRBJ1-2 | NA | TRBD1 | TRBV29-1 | TGCAGCGTTGAACGCGGGACAGGAGTTTATGGCTACACCTTC | CSVERGTGVYGYTF
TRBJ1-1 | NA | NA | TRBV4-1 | TGCGCCAGCAGCCCATCCCGTAGGGGGTCGGACACTGAAGCTTTCTTT | CASSPSRRGSDTEAFF
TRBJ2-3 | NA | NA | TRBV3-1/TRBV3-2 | TGTGCCAGCAGCCAAGGACTAACCGGAGATACGCAGTATTTT | CASSQGLTGDTQYF
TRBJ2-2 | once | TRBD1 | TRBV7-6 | TGTGCCAGCAGCTTAAACAGGGGCACCGGGGAGCTGTTTTTT | CASSLNRGTGELFF